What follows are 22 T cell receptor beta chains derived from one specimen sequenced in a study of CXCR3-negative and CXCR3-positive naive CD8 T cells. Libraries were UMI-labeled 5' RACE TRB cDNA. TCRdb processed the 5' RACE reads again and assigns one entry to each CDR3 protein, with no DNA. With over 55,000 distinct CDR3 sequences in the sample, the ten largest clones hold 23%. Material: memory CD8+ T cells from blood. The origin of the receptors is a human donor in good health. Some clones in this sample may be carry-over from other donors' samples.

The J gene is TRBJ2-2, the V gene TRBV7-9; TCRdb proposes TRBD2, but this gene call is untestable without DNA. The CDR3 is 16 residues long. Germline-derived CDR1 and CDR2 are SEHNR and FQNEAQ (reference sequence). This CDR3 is CASTKAAGDYTGELFF.

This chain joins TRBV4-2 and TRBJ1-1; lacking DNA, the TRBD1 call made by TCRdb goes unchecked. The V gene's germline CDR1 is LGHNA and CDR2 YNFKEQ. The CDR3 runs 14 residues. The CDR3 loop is CASSQARGRTEAFF.

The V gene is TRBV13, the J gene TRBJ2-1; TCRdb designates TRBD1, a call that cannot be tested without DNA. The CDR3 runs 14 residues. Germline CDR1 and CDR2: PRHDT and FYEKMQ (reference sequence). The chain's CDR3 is CASSARTDNNEQFF.

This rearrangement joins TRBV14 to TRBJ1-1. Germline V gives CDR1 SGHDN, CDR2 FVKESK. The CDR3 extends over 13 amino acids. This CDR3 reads CASSQHKNTEAFF.

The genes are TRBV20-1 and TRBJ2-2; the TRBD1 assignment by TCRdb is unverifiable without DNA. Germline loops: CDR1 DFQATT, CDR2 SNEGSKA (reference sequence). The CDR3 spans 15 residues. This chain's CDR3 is CSARPGTSDIGELFF.

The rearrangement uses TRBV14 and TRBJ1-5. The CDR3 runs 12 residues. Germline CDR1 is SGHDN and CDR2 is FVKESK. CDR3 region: CASSLWNQPQHF.

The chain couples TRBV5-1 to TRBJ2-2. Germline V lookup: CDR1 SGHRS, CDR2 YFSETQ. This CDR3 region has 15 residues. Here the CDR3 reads CASSLAVQNTGELFF.

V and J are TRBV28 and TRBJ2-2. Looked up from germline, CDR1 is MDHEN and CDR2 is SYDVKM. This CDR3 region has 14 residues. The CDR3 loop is CASSLTPNTGELFF.

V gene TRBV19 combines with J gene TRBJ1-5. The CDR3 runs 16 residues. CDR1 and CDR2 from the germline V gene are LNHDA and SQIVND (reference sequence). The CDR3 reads CASRDLPSYSNQPQHF. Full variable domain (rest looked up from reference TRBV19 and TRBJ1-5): DGGITQSPKYLFRKEGQNVTLSCEQNLNHDAMYWYRQDPGQGLRLIYYSQIVNDFQKGDIAEGYSVSREKKESFPLTVTSAQKNPTAFYLCASRDLPSYSNQPQHFGDGTRLSIL.

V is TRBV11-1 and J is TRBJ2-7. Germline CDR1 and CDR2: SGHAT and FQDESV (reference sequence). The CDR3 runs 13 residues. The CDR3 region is CASSPGDPYGQYF.

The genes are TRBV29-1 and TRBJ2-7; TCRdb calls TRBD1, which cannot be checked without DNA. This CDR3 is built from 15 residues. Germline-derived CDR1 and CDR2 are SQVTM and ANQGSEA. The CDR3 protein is CSVEVQGIGPYEQYF.

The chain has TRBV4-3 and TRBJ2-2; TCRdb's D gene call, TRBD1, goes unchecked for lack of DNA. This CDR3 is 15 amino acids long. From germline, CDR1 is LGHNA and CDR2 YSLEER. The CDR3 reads CASSQKTPGTGELFF.

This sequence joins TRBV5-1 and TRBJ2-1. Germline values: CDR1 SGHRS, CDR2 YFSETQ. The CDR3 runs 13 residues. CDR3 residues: CASSLATLGEQFF.

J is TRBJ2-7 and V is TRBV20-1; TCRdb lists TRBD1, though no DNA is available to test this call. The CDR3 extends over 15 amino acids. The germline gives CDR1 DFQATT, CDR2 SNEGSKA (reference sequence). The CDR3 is CSAIFQGGRLDEQYF.

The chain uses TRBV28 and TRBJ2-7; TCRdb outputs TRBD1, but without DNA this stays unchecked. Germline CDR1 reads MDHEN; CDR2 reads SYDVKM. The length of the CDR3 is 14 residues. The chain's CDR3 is CASSRGGSSYEQYF.

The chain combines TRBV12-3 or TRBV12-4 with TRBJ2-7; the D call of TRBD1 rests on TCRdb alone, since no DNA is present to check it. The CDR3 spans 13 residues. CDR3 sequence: CASSRTGSYEQYF.

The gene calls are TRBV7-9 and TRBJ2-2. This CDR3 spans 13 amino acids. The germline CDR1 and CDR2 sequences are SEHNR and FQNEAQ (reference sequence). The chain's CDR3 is CASSLRNTGELFF.

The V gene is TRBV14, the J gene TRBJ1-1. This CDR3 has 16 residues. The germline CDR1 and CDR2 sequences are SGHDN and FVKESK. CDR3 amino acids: CASSQDLGVVGTEAFF.

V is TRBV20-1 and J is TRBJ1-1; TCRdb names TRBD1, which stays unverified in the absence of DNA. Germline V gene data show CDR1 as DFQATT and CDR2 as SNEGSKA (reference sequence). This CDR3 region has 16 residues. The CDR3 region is CSASPFHRTGGGGAFF.

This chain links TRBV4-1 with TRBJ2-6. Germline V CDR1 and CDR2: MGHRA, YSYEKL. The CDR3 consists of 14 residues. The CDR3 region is CASSQVGGANVLTF.

The chain's CDR3 is CSATWGREDGELFF. The J gene is TRBJ2-2, the V gene TRBV29-1; TCRdb proposes TRBD1, but this gene call is untestable without DNA. This CDR3 has 14 amino acids. Germline V gene lookup returns CDR1 SQVTM and CDR2 ANQGSEA.

This CDR3 reads CSVLILAANTDTQYF. The rearrangement uses TRBV29-1 and TRBJ2-3; absent DNA, TCRdb's TRBD2 call cannot be checked. The CDR3 has 15 amino acids. In germline, CDR1 is SQVTM, CDR2 ANQGSEA.